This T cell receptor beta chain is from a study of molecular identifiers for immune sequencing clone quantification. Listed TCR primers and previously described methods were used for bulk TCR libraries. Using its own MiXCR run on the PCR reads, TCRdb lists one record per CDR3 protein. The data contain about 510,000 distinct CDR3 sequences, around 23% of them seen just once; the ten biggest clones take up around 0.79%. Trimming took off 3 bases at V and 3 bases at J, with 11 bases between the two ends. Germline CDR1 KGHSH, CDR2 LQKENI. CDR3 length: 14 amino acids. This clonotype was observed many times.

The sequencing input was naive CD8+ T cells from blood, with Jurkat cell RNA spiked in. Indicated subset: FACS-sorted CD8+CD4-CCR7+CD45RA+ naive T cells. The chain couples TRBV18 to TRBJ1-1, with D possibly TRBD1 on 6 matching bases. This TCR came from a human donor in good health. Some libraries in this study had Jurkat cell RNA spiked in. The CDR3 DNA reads TGTGCCAGCTCACCGAAGCAGGGGCACACTGAAGCTTTCTTT. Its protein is CASSPKQGHTEAFF.